A selection of T cell receptor beta chains follows, all from one sample in a study of T cells after yellow fever vaccination. TCRdb re-called the 5' RACE reads with MiXCR, one entry per CDR3 protein. The sample comprises roughly 340,000 distinct CDR3 sequences, almost 4% of which are singletons, and less than 25% rests with the top ten. Sequenced material: PBMCs, taken 5 days after the yellow fever booster vaccination. These receptors all come from a man aged 18 to 29 who received the YFV17D yellow fever vaccine. The CDR3 runs from the conserved cysteine through the conserved F or W. D genes are given only for firm matches. Clone size appears in some rows only: once, few, many, or a class for an expanded clone.

d_gene	v_gene	abundance	j_gene	CDR3nt	CDR3aa
-	TRBV5-8	few	TRBJ2-5	TGTGCCAGCAGTATACTCGGGTTTCGAGAGACCCAGTACTTC	CASSILGFRETQYF
TRBD2	TRBV2	few	TRBJ2-1	TGTGCCAGCAGTGATGCTAGCGGGGGACACTACAATGAGCAGTTCTTC	CASSDASGGHYNEQFF
TRBD2	TRBV24-1	few	TRBJ2-7	TGTGCCACCAGTGACAGCTTGGGACTAGCGGGGGCCAGTGAGCAGTACTTC	CATSDSLGLAGASEQYF
-	TRBV7-9	-	TRBJ1-2	TGTGCCAGCAGCTTACCCCCGACAGCTAATCTCTATGGCTACACCTTC	CASSLPPTANLYGYTF
-	TRBV5-5	-	TRBJ2-1	TGTGCCAGCAGCTTGGGAGGCCTCGGGGATGAGCAGTTCTTC	CASSLGGLGDEQFF
TRBD1	TRBV7-2	-	TRBJ2-7	TGTGCCAGCAGCTTAGCCCCACCGGGACAGGGGTCCTACGAGCAGTACTTC	CASSLAPPGQGSYEQYF
TRBD1	TRBV7-2	many	TRBJ1-2	TGTGCCAGCAGCCCCCCAGGGGGGGGCTACACCTTC	CASSPPGGGYTF
-	TRBV7-8	many	TRBJ1-1	TGTGCCAGCAGCCCGACGGGGCGGACTGAAGCTTTCTTT	CASSPTGRTEAFF
-	TRBV7-3	few	TRBJ2-2	TGTGCCAGCAGCTTGGGAGCGGCCACGAACACCGGGGAGCTGTTTTTT	CASSLGAATNTGELFF
TRBD1	TRBV19	few	TRBJ2-2	TGTGCCAGTAGTCAGGGGGACGACACCGGGGAGCTGTTTTTT	CASSQGDDTGELFF
-	TRBV5-1	-	TRBJ2-7	TGCGCCAGCAGTCACCACCCAGGGAGCTCCTACGAGCAGTACTTC	CASSHHPGSSYEQYF
-	TRBV20-1	few	TRBJ2-7	TGCAGTGCTAGGGGGACGGTGTCCTACGAGCAGTACTTC	CSARGTVSYEQYF
-	TRBV4-1	many	TRBJ2-5	TGCGCCAGCAGCCAAGAGGTGCTATTGCCTGGGGAGACCCAGTACTTC	CASSQEVLLPGETQYF
-	TRBV7-9	few	TRBJ2-6	TGTGCCAGCAGCACCTGGCTAGGGGCCAACGTCCTGACTTTC	CASSTWLGANVLTF
-	TRBV7-8	many	TRBJ2-7	TGTGCCAGCAGCTTTTCAGGGTTCGAGCAGTACTTC	CASSFSGFEQYF
-	TRBV5-1	many	TRBJ1-2	TGCGCCAGCAGCTTGGAGGGGAGAGGCTACACCTTC	CASSLEGRGYTF
-	TRBV12-3/TRBV12-4	many	TRBJ1-2	TGTGCCAGCAGCCGGGACAATCGTGGCTACACCTTC	CASSRDNRGYTF
TRBD2	TRBV7-8	few	TRBJ2-3	TGTGCCAGCAGCCTATTTAAGGCGGGGGGGCGCGATACGCAGTATTTT	CASSLFKAGGRDTQYF
-	TRBV7-9	many	TRBJ1-1	TGTGCCAGCAGCTTAGAGACACAGAACACTGAAGCTTTCTTT	CASSLETQNTEAFF
-	TRBV7-2	few	TRBJ1-1	TGTGCCAGCAGCTTATCGAGCGCTGAAGCTTTCTTT	CASSLSSAEAFF
TRBD2	TRBV4-2	few	TRBJ2-1	TGTGCCAGCAGCCAAGATCCGACCGGGGGGGCCATCAATGAGCAGTTCTTC	CASSQDPTGGAINEQFF
-	TRBV2	-	TRBJ2-5	TGTGCCAGCAGAGGGGGGCCCCAAGAGACCCAGTACTTC	CASRGGPQETQYF
-	TRBV5-4	-	TRBJ1-3	TGTGCCAGCAGCGATGGGGCCCAGGGAGGAAACACCATATATTTT	CASSDGAQGGNTIYF
TRBD1	TRBV7-9	many	TRBJ2-1	TGTGCCAGCAGCTTCGAAGACAGGGGGCTTCATGAGCAGTTCTTC	CASSFEDRGLHEQFF
-	TRBV13	many	TRBJ1-2	TGTGCCAGCAGCTTAGAAGGGGTGGGCTACACCTTC	CASSLEGVGYTF
-	TRBV5-1	few	TRBJ2-3	TGCGCCAGCAGACTCGACAGCCAGTCTAGCACAGATACGCAGTATTTT	CASRLDSQSSTDTQYF
-	TRBV6-1	-	TRBJ1-4	TGTGCCAGCAGCCTGACAGAAGCAGTATACGGCGGGGAAAAACTGTTTTTT	CASSLTEAVYGGEKLFF
-	TRBV7-2	many	TRBJ2-5	TGTGCCAGCAGCGCACAGGGCCTAGAAGAGACCCAGTACTTC	CASSAQGLEETQYF
-	TRBV20-1	few	TRBJ2-4	TGCAGTGCTAGATATTACATTCAGTACTTC	CSARYYIQYF
-	TRBV7-2	few	TRBJ1-6	TGTGCCAGCAGCTTAGCAGGTCCGGGACCACCCCTCCACTTT	CASSLAGPGPPLHF
-	TRBV5-1	-	TRBJ2-1	TGCGCCAGTAACGACGCGAGCTCCTACAATGAGCAGTTCTTC	CASNDASSYNEQFF
-	TRBV29-1	-	TRBJ2-1	TGCAGCTTTGCACGTTCCCGGTTTCGAGGCGATGAGCAGTTCTTC	CSFARSRFRGDEQFF
TRBD1	TRBV6-6	many	TRBJ2-2	TGTGCCAGCAGTCGGCAGGACAGGGTGAACGGGGAGCTGTTTTTT	CASSRQDRVNGELFF
-	TRBV25-1	-	TRBJ1-1	TGTGCCAGCAGTACCGTAGCGTTGAACACTGAAGCTTTCTTT	CASSTVALNTEAFF
TRBD1	TRBV29-1	many	TRBJ2-5	TGCAGCGTTGAGGGACAGGGCTTTGGAGAGACCCAGTACTTC	CSVEGQGFGETQYF
-	TRBV12-3/TRBV12-4	many	TRBJ1-2	TGTGCCAGCAGTTGGACAGAATATGGCTACACCTTC	CASSWTEYGYTF
-	TRBV11-3	-	TRBJ2-4	TGTGCCAGCAGCTTAGGGGCAGGAAACATTCAGTACTTC	CASSLGAGNIQYF
-	TRBV6-5	few	TRBJ2-5	TGTGCCAGCAGTTACTCGACACGAGAGGCCCAGTACTTC	CASSYSTREAQYF
-	TRBV25-1	many	TRBJ2-2	TGTGCCAGCAGAGCCCCGGTCACCGGGGAGCTGTTTTTT	CASRAPVTGELFF
TRBD2	TRBV20-1	-	TRBJ2-3	TGCAGTGCTTCACAGCGGGGGGCCCATAGCACAGATACGCAGTATTTT	CSASQRGAHSTDTQYF
-	TRBV19	few	TRBJ1-5	TGTGCCAGTACTAAGCTGGGGGTCGGAAATCTCCCCCAGCATTTT	CASTKLGVGNLPQHF
-	TRBV18	many	TRBJ1-1	TGTGCCAGCTCACGGACCGGGCTAGGTAGTGTGAACACTGAAGCTTTCTTT	CASSRTGLGSVNTEAFF
TRBD1	TRBV11-2	many	TRBJ2-1	TGTGCCAGCAGCTTAGACAGGGGGCTCTACAATGAGCAGTTCTTC	CASSLDRGLYNEQFF
-	TRBV7-3	few	TRBJ2-2	TGTGCCAGCAGCCTCAACGCGAACACCGGGGAGCTGTTTTTT	CASSLNANTGELFF
TRBD2	TRBV28	many	TRBJ2-5	TGTGCCAGCAGTTTAGATAGCGGGGGGAGAGAGACCCAGTACTTC	CASSLDSGGRETQYF